What follows are 23 T cell receptor beta chains derived from one specimen sequenced in a study of blood T cell repertoires in COVID-19. Some clones are missing from TCRdb's copy, which holds only in-frame ones; the method was immunoSEQ multiplex PCR. The table shows about 80,000 clones, with more than 70% occurring only once. Sequenced material: peripheral blood. These receptors were taken from a woman of 80 years or more with acute or convalescent COVID-19.

The chain recombines TRBV30 with TRBJ1-5, with 7 nucleotides matching TRBD1. Trimming removed 5 bases from V and 4 bases from J; junction bases left unmatched: 8. Per germline, CDR1 GTSNPN and CDR2 SVGIG (reference sequence). The CDR3 loop spans 14 amino acids. The CDR3 loop reads CAWARQGGNQPQHF. The CDR3 DNA reads TGTGCCTGGGCACGACAGGGAGGAAATCAGCCCCAGCATTTT. Based on the CDR3 plus reference TRBV30 and TRBJ1-5, the full variable domain is SQTIHQWPATLVQPVGSPLSLECTVEGTSNPNLYWYRQAAGRGLQLLFYSVGIGQISSEVPQNLSASRPQDRQFILSSKKLLLSDSGFYLCAWARQGGNQPQHFGDGTRLSIL.

The chain combines TRBV24-1 with TRBJ1-1; no clear D. The V end lost 5 bases, the J end lost 8 bases, and 14 bases lay between the germline ends. CDR3 length: 13 amino acids. Germline V CDR1 and CDR2: KGHDR, SFDVKD. The CDR3 protein is CATSGFAGPEAFF. The CDR3 DNA reads as TGTGCCACCAGTGGCTTTGCGGGCCCCGAAGCTTTCTTT.

This rearrangement joins TRBV5-8 to TRBJ1-2; D possibly corresponds to TRBD1 (5 bases). V dropped 5 bases and J dropped 6 bases, with 14 bases sitting between them. This CDR3 is built from 13 residues. CDR1 is SGHTS, CDR2 YDEGEE, per germline. CDR3 in amino acids: CASSLQGINGYTF. The CDR3 region has the DNA TGTGCCAGCAGTCTTCAGGGTATTAATGGCTACACCTTC. The complete variable domain, with remaining parts taken from reference TRBV5-8 and TRBJ1-2, reads EAGVTQSPTHLIKTRGQQATLRCSPISGHTSVYWYQQALGLGLQFLLWYDEGEERNRGNFPPRFSGRQFPNYSSELNVNALELEDSALYLCASSLQGINGYTFGSGTRLTVV.

This sequence joins TRBV7-2 and TRBJ1-5, with 9 positions matching TRBD1. CDR1 and CDR2 from the germline V gene are SGHTA and FQGNSA. This CDR3 contains 15 residues. The V segment lost 1 base and the J segment 7 bases; nucleotides outside the gene matches: 5. The CDR3 coding sequence is TGTGCCAGCAGCTTAGGGACAGGGGTAGAACAGCCCCAGCATTTT. It codes for CASSLGTGVEQPQHF.

The CDR3 is CASSLVAGKNTEAFF. The CDR3 nucleotides are TGTGCCAGCAGCTTAGTTGCAGGGAAGAACACTGAAGCTTTCTTT. The chain recombines TRBV7-2 with TRBJ1-1, with D maybe TRBD1 (5 bases). This CDR3 has 15 amino acids. Trimming cost V 1 base and J 1 base, with 10 bases left between them. The V gene's germline CDR1 is SGHTA and CDR2 FQGNSA.

The CDR3 DNA is TGTGCCAACCAACCGGGACAGGATCTTGTTAGACTGTTTTTT. It yields the protein CANQPGQDLVRLFF. The chain links TRBV25-1 to TRBJ1-4, with 8 bases identical to TRBD1. With 10 bases clipped from V and 13 bases from J, the junction kept 17 bases outside the gene matches. CDR3 length: 14 residues. CDR1 MGHDK and CDR2 SYGVNS come from the germline V gene.

This sequence joins TRBV6-1 and TRBJ1-2; D not resolved. Looked up from germline, CDR1 is MNHNS and CDR2 is SASEGT. V lost 0 bases and J lost 6, with 11 bases in between. The length of the CDR3 is 14 residues. CDR3 sequence: CASSEAEGRDGYTF. The CDR3 nucleotides read TGTGCCAGCAGTGAAGCGGAGGGAAGGGATGGCTACACCTTC.

The V gene is TRBV27, the J gene TRBJ1-6; TRBD1 is a possible D gene (6 bases). Germline V gene sequence: CDR1 MNHEY, CDR2 SMNVEV (reference sequence). With 6 bases removed from V and 5 bases from J, the gap between germline ends came to 11 bases. This CDR3 contains 14 residues. The CDR3 loop is CASRLQGNNSPLHF. The CDR3 bases are TGTGCCAGCAGGCTACAGGGAAATAATTCACCCCTCCACTTT.

CDR3 sequence: CASHETGGTQPQHF. The CDR3 nucleotides are TGTGCCAGCCATGAAACAGGGGGCACTCAGCCCCAGCATTTT. The rearrangement joins TRBV6-5 to TRBJ1-5; 9 nucleotides match TRBD1. The V and J ends lost 8 bases and 6 bases, in that order; junction bases with no gene match: 8. Germline V gives CDR1 MNHEY, CDR2 SVGAGI. This CDR3 is 14 amino acids long.

For the CDR3, the DNA is TGTGCCAGCAGCGTAGCCGGGAGTTTCACAGATACGCAGTATTTT. This encodes CASSVAGSFTDTQYF. The chain combines TRBV9 with TRBJ2-3, with D maybe TRBD2 (6 bases). Trimming took off 0 bases at V and 2 bases at J, with 10 bases between the two ends. The CDR3 covers 15 residues. Per germline, CDR1 SGDLS and CDR2 YYNGEE.

V is TRBV5-1 and J is TRBJ2-7; D possibly corresponds to TRBD1 (5 bases). The CDR3 length is 14 residues. V lost 0 bases to trimming and J lost 0 bases, with 7 bases between them. Germline values: CDR1 SGHRS, CDR2 YFSETQ. The CDR3 here is CASSLAGSSYEQYF. CDR3 DNA: TGCGCCAGCAGCTTGGCAGGGTCCTCCTACGAGCAGTACTTC.

V gene TRBV2 combines with J gene TRBJ1-1; 9 bases line up with TRBD1. V lost 5 bases and J lost 5; bases outside the gene matches: 6. The CDR3 is 14 amino acids. Germline V gene sequence: CDR1 SNHLY, CDR2 FYNNEI. CDR3: CASSLGTGRTEAFF. The CDR3 DNA reads TGTGCCAGCAGTCTCGGGACAGGGCGGACTGAAGCTTTCTTT.

V and J are TRBV30 and TRBJ1-2; 7 nucleotides agree with TRBD1. The J segment lost 6 bases and the V segment lost 1 base, leaving 5 bases of the junction unmatched. Germline assignment: CDR1 GTSNPN and CDR2 SVGIG (reference sequence). The CDR3 consists of 13 residues. CDR3 in DNA: TGTGCCTGGAGTGAGACAGGGCCTGATGGCTACACCTTC. Translating it yields CAWSETGPDGYTF.

The gene calls are TRBV3-1 (or the pseudogene TRBV3-2) and TRBJ2-7; weak D call: TRBD1 (7 bases). CDR1 and CDR2 from the germline V gene are LGHDT and YNNKEL (reference sequence). Between the trimmed V and J ends, which lost 0 bases and 3 bases, there was a span of 15 bases. CDR3 length: 16 residues. CDR3 DNA sequence: TGTGCCAGCAGCCAAGATTTGGCGGGACAGCTCTACGAGCAGTACTTC. It is translated as CASSQDLAGQLYEQYF.

This chain joins TRBV5-1 and TRBJ1-1; 9 bases are a match to TRBD1. V was clipped by 4 bases and J by 6 bases; unmatched bases: 4. The CDR3 is made up of 13 amino acids. Germline loops: CDR1 SGHRS, CDR2 YFSETQ. DNA for the CDR3: TGCGCCAGCAGCACGGGACAGGGTTCTGAAGCTTTCTTT. This codes for CASSTGQGSEAFF.

V gene TRBV3-1 (or the pseudogene TRBV3-2) combines with J gene TRBJ2-7; 8 bases align to TRBD2. The CDR3 is 14 residues long. CDR1 is LGHDT, CDR2 YNNKEL, per germline (reference sequence). Unmatched junction bases numbered 1, after V lost 2 bases and J lost 1 base. The CDR3 is CASSQLAGSYEQYF. In DNA, the CDR3 is TGTGCCAGCAGCCAACTAGCGGGTTCCTACGAGCAGTACTTC.

The chain carries TRBV5-5 and TRBJ2-1, with D tentatively TRBD2 (6 bases). V shed 1 base and J shed 1 base, with 9 bases lying between them. Germline V gene data show CDR1 as SGHKS and CDR2 as YYEKEE (reference sequence). There are 15 residues in the CDR3. The CDR3 is CASSLLGGSYNEQFF. CDR3 sequence (DNA): TGTGCCAGCAGCTTGCTCGGGGGTTCCTACAATGAGCAGTTCTTC.

V usage is TRBV28 and J usage is TRBJ2-1; 12 bases match TRBD2. J lost 5 bases, V lost 6 bases, and 8 bases had no gene match. The CDR3 is made up of 16 amino acids. The germline gives CDR1 MDHEN, CDR2 SYDVKM. This chain's CDR3 is CASSPLGLAGHNEQFF. The CDR3 DNA sequence: TGTGCCAGCAGCCCTTTGGGACTAGCGGGTCACAATGAGCAGTTCTTC.

This clone came up a few times. This chain joins TRBV3-1 (or the pseudogene TRBV3-2) and TRBJ1-1; 7 nucleotides line up with TRBD1. The CDR3 has 13 residues. The germline V gene has CDR1 LGHDT and CDR2 YNNKEL (reference sequence). J lost 14 bases, V lost 3 bases, and 12 bases had no gene match. CDR3 sequence (DNA): TGTGCCAGCAGCCATGAAGTAGGGGGCGCCGGATTCTTT. The encoded protein is CASSHEVGGAGFF.

Only one count was recorded for this clone. CDR3 coding DNA: TGTGCCAGCAGCGAGACAGGGGGCATAGAAGCTTTCTTT. This sequence encodes CASSETGGIEAFF. The V call is TRBV6-5, the J call TRBJ1-1, with 10 bases identical to TRBD1. Germline V gene lookup returns CDR1 MNHEY and CDR2 SVGAGI. J was trimmed by 8 bases and V by 6 bases; bases with no gene match: 6. CDR3 length equals 13 residues.

The chain joins TRBV6-5 to TRBJ2-2; 7 nucleotides agree with TRBD2. Germline V gene lookup returns CDR1 MNHEY and CDR2 SVGAGI. After removal of 7 bases from V and 0 bases from J, the junction contained 2 bases not matched to a gene. The CDR3 totals 14 residues. As DNA, the CDR3 is TGTGCCAGCAAGCGGGGCGCGAACACCGGGGAGCTGTTTTTT. Its protein is CASKRGANTGELFF.

The chain employs TRBV19 and TRBJ2-1, with TRBD2 as a possible D gene (5 bases). The germline CDR1 and CDR2 sequences are LNHDA and SQIVND (reference sequence). The V gene lost 0 bases and the J gene lost 2 bases, with 14 bases spanning the gap. This CDR3 spans 17 amino acids. The CDR3, as DNA: TGTGCCAGTAGTATAGATCGGGCTAGCCGGGCCTACAATGAGCAGTTCTTC. It codes for CASSIDRASRAYNEQFF.

The chain combines TRBV29-1 with TRBJ2-3; TRBD2 matches at 11 bases. Germline CDR1 reads SQVTM; CDR2 reads ANQGSEA. V shed 3 bases, J shed 6 bases, and the junction held 8 bases outside the gene matches. This CDR3 is built from 15 residues. In DNA form, the CDR3 reads TGCAGCGTTGAGCGGGGACTAGCGGATGGGGATACGCAGTATTTT. Protein product: CSVERGLADGDTQYF.